This T cell receptor beta chain was captured by sequencing in a study of tumor T cells in aggressive B-cell lymphoma. The ends lost 7 bases at V and 4 bases at J; junction bases unmatched: 5. Germline V gene lookup returns CDR1 MNHEY and CDR2 SVGAGI. The CDR3 has 14 residues. This table comes from immunoSEQ multiplex PCR, and its TCRdb copy is limited to in-frame clones, with some not included. The data show 3,900 or so clones, with 86% seen just once and roughly 3.5% held by the top ten. This chain links TRBV6-5 with TRBJ2-7; 12 bases match TRBD2. The sequencing input was tumor tissue. The sequence was collected from an adult with diffuse large B cell lymphoma. CDR3: CASIPLAGGYEQYF. The CDR3, as DNA: TGTGCCAGCATACCCCTAGCGGGGGGGTACGAGCAGTACTTC.